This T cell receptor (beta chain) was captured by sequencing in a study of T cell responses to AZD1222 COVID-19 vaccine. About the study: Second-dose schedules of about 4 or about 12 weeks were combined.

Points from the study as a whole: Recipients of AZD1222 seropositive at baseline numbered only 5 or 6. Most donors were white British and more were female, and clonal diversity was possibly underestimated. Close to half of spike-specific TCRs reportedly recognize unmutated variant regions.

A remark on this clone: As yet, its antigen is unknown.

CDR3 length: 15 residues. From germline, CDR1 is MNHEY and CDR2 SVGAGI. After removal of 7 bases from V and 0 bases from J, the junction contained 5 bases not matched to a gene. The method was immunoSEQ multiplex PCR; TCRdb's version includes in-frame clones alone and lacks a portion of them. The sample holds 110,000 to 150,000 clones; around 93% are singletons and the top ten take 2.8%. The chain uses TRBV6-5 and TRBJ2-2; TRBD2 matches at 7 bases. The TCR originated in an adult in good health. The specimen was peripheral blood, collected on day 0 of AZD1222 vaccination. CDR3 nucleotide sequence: TGTGCCAGCAATGGTAGCGGGCCGAACACCGGGGAGCTGTTTTTT. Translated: CASNGSGPNTGELFF.